The 17 T cell receptor beta chains presented below share a single source sample, sequenced in a study of blood T cell repertoires in COVID-19. Clones were sequenced by immunoSEQ multiplex PCR, and TCRdb holds only the in-frame ones, with some missing. The sample has some 350,000 clones, 83% seen once. The sequencing sample was made of peripheral blood. These receptors were collected from a man aged 30-40 years with active or convalescent COVID-19.

The chain couples TRBV10-3 to TRBJ2-1; 10 bases match TRBD2. The CDR3 is 14 residues long. V lost 4 bases to trimming and J lost 6 bases; unmatched junction nucleotides: 3. Germline CDR1 ENHRY, CDR2 SYGVKD. CDR3 sequence reads: CAISGPSGSNEQFF. Here the CDR3 DNA reads TGTGCCATCAGTGGCCCTAGCGGGAGCAATGAGCAGTTCTTC.

The J gene is TRBJ1-1, the V gene TRBV30; D is perhaps TRBD1 (5 bases). CDR3 length: 12 amino acids. Trimming stripped 7 bases from V and 0 bases from J, with 9 bases between. Germline V gene data show CDR1 as GTSNPN and CDR2 as SVGIG (reference sequence). The CDR3 region is CAFRQMNTEAFF. The CDR3 coding sequence is TGTGCCTTCCGACAGATGAACACTGAAGCTTTCTTT.

The genes are TRBV6-1 and TRBJ1-2; 7 positions agree with TRBD1. After removal of 1 base from V and 6 bases from J, the junction contained 14 bases not matched to a gene. Germline CDR1 reads MNHNS; CDR2 reads SASEGT. The CDR3 consists of 17 residues. Written as DNA, the CDR3 is TGTGCCAGCAGTGAAGGGGACAGTTCAAGCTGGGGGAATGGCTACACCTTC. Its protein is CASSEGDSSSWGNGYTF.

The gene calls are TRBV7-3 and TRBJ1-1; no firm D call. Germline CDR1 reads SGHTA; CDR2 reads FQGTGA. The CDR3 runs 14 residues. The V end was cut by 5 bases, the J end by 1 base, with 11 bases between. The CDR3 sequence is CASSAVHSNTEAFF. The CDR3 nucleotides read TGTGCCAGCAGCGCGGTGCACTCGAACACTGAAGCTTTCTTT.

The CDR3 protein is CSVDRSNYGYTF. The CDR3 bases are TGCAGCGTCGACAGGTCTAACTATGGCTACACCTTC. The chain has TRBV29-1 and TRBJ1-2; TRBD1 is a possible D gene (6 bases). The CDR3 spans 12 residues. Germline V lookup: CDR1 SQVTM, CDR2 ANQGSEA. Trimming removed 6 bases from V and 0 bases from J, with 8 bases in between.

The chain links TRBV6-5 to TRBJ2-1, with D possibly matching TRBD2 (6 bases). Trimming took off 7 bases at V and 5 bases at J, with 15 bases between the two ends. The CDR3 covers 14 residues. Germline values: CDR1 MNHEY, CDR2 SVGAGI. The CDR3 loop reads CASTPWDFNNEQFF. The CDR3 region has the DNA TGTGCCAGCACCCCTTGGGACTTCAACAATGAGCAGTTCTTC.

V gene TRBV18 combines with J gene TRBJ2-5, with D possibly matching TRBD1 (5 bases). The CDR3 is 15 residues long. V lost 1 base and J 4 bases, leaving 13 bases between the germline ends. Germline V gene sequence: CDR1 KGHSH, CDR2 LQKENI. The CDR3 DNA sequence: TGTGCCAGCTCACCACAGGGGAAGTCAGGAGAGACCCAGTACTTC. It encodes CASSPQGKSGETQYF.

J is TRBJ1-2 and V is TRBV12-3 or TRBV12-4; TRBD1 aligns across 12 bases. This CDR3 is built from 13 residues. V was pared by 6 bases and J by 8 bases, with 4 bases of the junction left unmatched. This CDR3 reads CASSRDRGQGYTF. DNA for the CDR3: TGTGCCAGCAGCCGGGACAGGGGGCAAGGCTACACCTTC.

The chain joins TRBV6-5 to TRBJ1-5; a weak D match, TRBD1 (5 bases). The germline V gene encodes CDR1 MNHEY and CDR2 SVGAGI. This CDR3 contains 14 residues. Trimming shortened V by 2 bases and J by 9 bases, and 14 bases separated the two germline ends. Written as DNA, the CDR3 is TGTGCCAGCAGTTACGGCGCAGGGCTTAGGCCCCAGCATTTT. It specifies CASSYGAGLRPQHF.

The J gene is TRBJ1-2, the V gene TRBV3-1 (or the pseudogene TRBV3-2); TRBD1 is a possible D gene (5 bases). CDR3 size: 15 residues. The V gene's germline CDR1 is LGHDT and CDR2 YNNKEL (reference sequence). V lost 4 bases and J lost 1, with 13 bases in between. The CDR3 sequence: CASSPLRGLNYGYTF. Here the CDR3 DNA reads TGTGCCAGCAGCCCCTTGAGGGGACTTAACTATGGCTACACCTTC.

The rearrangement links TRBV10-3 to TRBJ2-3; 8 bases are a match to TRBD2. Germline trimming cut 3 bases from V and 2 bases from J; bases unmatched to any gene: 4. Germline V gene data show CDR1 as ENHRY and CDR2 as SYGVKD. The CDR3 runs 15 residues. The CDR3 nucleotides read TGTGCCATCAGTGAAAAAGCGGGGGTCACAGATACGCAGTATTTT. It yields the protein CAISEKAGVTDTQYF.

The chain is built from TRBV7-2 and TRBJ1-1; 8 nucleotides match TRBD1. V trimming: 1 base; J trimming: 3 bases; junction bases outside the gene matches: 4. The CDR3 covers 15 residues. The germline CDR1 and CDR2 sequences are SGHTA and FQGNSA. The CDR3 loop is CASSLETGAYTEAFF. The CDR3 bases are TGTGCCAGCAGCTTAGAGACAGGGGCTTACACTGAAGCTTTCTTT.

This clone has more than one count but fewer than ten. This chain links TRBV30 with TRBJ1-4; TRBD1 agrees at 8 bases. The CDR3 spans 15 residues. Trimming cost V 0 bases and J 0 bases; bases outside gene matches: 0. CDR1 and CDR2 (germline): GTSNPN, SVGIG (reference sequence). The CDR3 is CAWSVQGATNEKLFF. CDR3 DNA: TGTGCCTGGAGTGTACAGGGGGCAACTAATGAAAAACTGTTTTTT. The full variable domain, with the rest looked up from reference TRBV30 and TRBJ1-4, is SQTIHQWPATLVQPVGSPLSLECTVEGTSNPNLYWYRQAAGRGLQLLFYSVGIGQISSEVPQNLSASRPQDRQFILSSKKLLLSDSGFYLCAWSVQGATNEKLFFGSGTQLSVL.

This chain joins TRBV9 and TRBJ1-3; D not certain. Germline V CDR1 and CDR2: SGDLS, YYNGEE. The ends were cut back, 0 bases at V and 0 bases at J, with 4 bases in the middle. The CDR3 length is 14 residues. The CDR3 spells CASSVDYSGNTIYF. CDR3 DNA: TGTGCCAGCAGCGTAGACTACTCTGGAAACACCATATATTTT.

This clone was counted a single time. This chain uses TRBV24-1 with TRBJ1-1; 8 nucleotides align to TRBD1. The CDR3 has 15 amino acids. Germline CDR1 and CDR2: KGHDR and SFDVKD. Losses at the gene ends were 4 bases for V and 5 bases for J; bases not matched to a gene: 8. The CDR3 loop reads CATSEAARGRTEAFF. CDR3 DNA sequence: TGTGCCACCAGTGAGGCAGCCAGGGGGCGAACTGAAGCTTTCTTT.

The gene calls are TRBV7-2 and TRBJ2-1; 7 bases fit TRBD2. The V segment lost 7 bases and the J segment 9 bases; nucleotides outside the gene matches: 15. The CDR3 has 15 residues. Germline V gene lookup returns CDR1 SGHTA and CDR2 FQGNSA. The CDR3 loop is CASTFLRGGLGEQFF. CDR3 nucleotide sequence: TGTGCCAGCACCTTCCTCCGGGGAGGGCTAGGTGAGCAGTTCTTC.

The chain links TRBV30 to TRBJ2-5, with D tentatively TRBD1 (6 bases). The CDR3 has 12 residues. Trimming removed 5 bases at V and 2 bases at J, with 9 bases between. Germline V gene data show CDR1 as GTSNPN and CDR2 as SVGIG (reference sequence). DNA of the CDR3: TGTGCCTGGGGGGACAAGCAAGAGACCCAGTACTTC. Protein product: CAWGDKQETQYF.